This T cell receptor (beta chain) was profiled in a study of identical twins. Study results and caveats: Cross-sectional statistical analysis was relied on for the conclusions, without the same donors being followed. Abundant beta clonotypes from cord blood had fewer insertions, unlike memory repertoires, which showed none.

This CDR3 comprises 13 residues. The V gene end was trimmed by 8 bases and the J gene end by 3 bases; junction bases not matched to a gene: 7. Germline V gene lookup returns CDR1 DFQATT and CDR2 SNEGSKA (reference sequence). This clonotype was observed a few times. Its matching antigen is unknown. TCRdb analysed the 5' RACE reads with MiXCR anew, one entry per CDR3 protein. The data show approximately 500,000 distinct CDR3 sequences, 20% to 25% seen once. These data also featured in a second study, about T cells expressing NK-cell markers.

This chain connects TRBV20-1 to TRBJ1-2, with 9 bases fitting TRBD1. The sequenced material came from CD4+ T cells sorted from blood. The TCR originated in a woman between 18 and 29 years old in good health. The CDR3 loop reads CSFRDREDYGYTF. Here the CDR3 DNA reads TGCAGTTTCCGGGACAGGGAGGACTATGGCTACACCTTC.